Shown below are 11 T cell receptor beta chains from a single sample sequenced in a study of T-cell reconstitution after alpha-beta-depleted transplantation in children. Preparation of the TCRbeta library involved a method that used unique molecular identifiers. TCRdb analysed the PCR reads with MiXCR anew, one entry per CDR3 protein. The table shows about 130,000 distinct CDR3 sequences, with roughly 10% occurring only once. Sequenced material: PBMCs, mostly from graft donor cells, taken 180 days after TCRalphabeta/CD19-depleted stem cell transplant. The receptors come from a girl in the first two years of life who had a stem cell transplant for combined immunodeficiency, so the T cells may come from the graft donor.

J is TRBJ1-1 and V is TRBV20-1; no reliable D call. CDR3 length: 13 amino acids. Trimming stripped 0 bases from V and 7 bases from J, with 12 bases between. The V gene's germline CDR1 is DFQATT and CDR2 SNEGSKA (reference sequence). The CDR3, as DNA: TGCAGTGCTAGAGAGTCCGGACGCCGTGAAGCTTTCTTT. Its protein product is CSARESGRREAFF.

The sample holds many counts of this clonotype. The chain links TRBV16 to TRBJ2-7; 8 positions agree with TRBD1. Per germline, CDR1 KGHSY and CDR2 FQNENV. CDR3 size: 15 residues. With V trimmed by 0 bases and J by 3 bases, 4 bases remained unmatched. CDR3 coding DNA: TGTGCCAGCAGCCAATCAGGACAGGGCCTCTACGAGCAGTACTTC. Amino acids: CASSQSGQGLYEQYF.

This clonotype occurred many times. The chain combines TRBV20-1 with TRBJ2-5; D is unresolved. The CDR3 extends over 13 amino acids. V lost 1 base and J lost 3, with 9 bases in between. CDR1 and CDR2 from the germline V gene are DFQATT and SNEGSKA (reference sequence). Here the CDR3 reads CSARGGGEETQYF. In DNA form, the CDR3 reads TGCAGTGCTAGAGGGGGTGGGGAAGAGACCCAGTACTTC.

This clonotype occurred a few times. The genes are TRBV7-9 and TRBJ1-5; 7 bases fit TRBD1. With 5 bases clipped from V and 8 bases from J, the junction kept 6 bases outside the gene matches. The V gene's germline CDR1 is SEHNR and CDR2 FQNEAQ (reference sequence). This CDR3 contains 13 residues. CDR3 region: CASSPIRGEPQHF. DNA of the CDR3: TGTGCCAGCAGCCCAATCAGGGGGGAGCCCCAGCATTTT.

This clonotype was observed a handful of times. The gene calls are TRBV7-2 and TRBJ2-1, with unresolved D. Germline V gene lookup returns CDR1 SGHTA and CDR2 FQGNSA. The CDR3 covers 16 residues. Between the trimmed V and J ends, which lost 4 bases and 8 bases, there was a span of 21 bases. The DNA of the CDR3 is TGTGCCAGCAGCTACCATGTAGTTAGCTCCTGGGATGAGCAGTTCTTC. This gives the protein CASSYHVVSSWDEQFF.

This clonotype was seen a handful of times. V gene TRBV12-3 or TRBV12-4 combines with J gene TRBJ2-7; TRBD2 might be the D (6 bases). V was trimmed by 6 bases and J by 4 bases, leaving 10 bases between them. The CDR3 contains 12 residues. The CDR3 loop reads CASRLALYEQYF. CDR3 DNA sequence: TGTGCCAGCAGACTAGCTCTGTACGAGCAGTACTTC.

Turning to this clonotype: Just one base apart from a much larger clone, this may be a read error. The chain uses TRBV29-1 and TRBJ2-1, with D maybe TRBD2 (5 bases). Germline lookup yields CDR1 SQVTM and CDR2 ANQGSEA. The CDR3 covers 12 residues. In DNA, the CDR3 is TGCAGCGTTCAAGAGAGGGTGCGGGAGCAGTTCTTC. This gives the protein CSVQERVREQFF.

This clonotype was counted ten times or more. The chain's CDR3 is CASSPWDRMFYGYTF. As DNA, the CDR3 is TGTGCCAGCAGCCCCTGGGACAGGATGTTCTATGGCTACACCTTC. The chain recombines TRBV7-2 with TRBJ1-2; 8 bases fit TRBD1. Trimming removed 5 bases from V and 4 bases from J; junction bases left unmatched: 9. Germline loops: CDR1 SGHTA, CDR2 FQGNSA. The CDR3 is 15 amino acids. The full variable domain, its missing parts supplied by reference TRBV7-2 and TRBJ1-2, is GAGVSQSPSNKVTEKGKDVELRCDPISGHTALYWYRQSLGQGLEFLIYFQGNSAPDKSGLPSDRFSAERTGGSVSTLTIQRTQQEDSAVYLCASSPWDRMFYGYTFGSGTRLTVV.

This clonotype was counted between two and nine times. The gene calls are TRBV5-6 and TRBJ2-1; possibly TRBD2 for D (5 bases). There are 13 residues in the CDR3. The V gene lost 0 bases and the J gene lost 9 bases, with 10 bases spanning the gap. Germline assignment: CDR1 SGHDT and CDR2 YYEEEE. The CDR3 nucleotides are TGTGCCAGCAGCTTGGGGCTAGCAGCTGAGCAGTTCTTC. Its protein is CASSLGLAAEQFF.

This chain links TRBV6-5 with TRBJ2-1; 10 bases line up with TRBD1. This CDR3 is 14 amino acids long. V trimming: 3 bases; J trimming: 9 bases; junction bases outside the gene matches: 5. Germline V gene sequence: CDR1 MNHEY, CDR2 SVGAGI. The CDR3 is CASSYGTGVTEQFF. The CDR3 DNA is TGTGCCAGCAGTTATGGGACAGGGGTCACTGAGCAGTTCTTC.

The V gene is TRBV12-3 or TRBV12-4, the J gene TRBJ2-1; 9 bases match TRBD2. This CDR3 is 12 amino acids long. V lost 6 bases, J lost 9 bases, and 3 bases stayed unmatched. CDR3: CASSLAGTEQFF. The CDR3 DNA reads as TGTGCCAGCAGCCTAGCGGGAACTGAGCAGTTCTTC.